This TCR beta chain was profiled in a study of T cell responses to AZD1222 COVID-19 vaccine. On the study more broadly: Second doses were pooled across both intervals (about 4 or about 12 weeks).

The data were produced by immunoSEQ multiplex PCR, yet TCRdb's version contains in-frame clones alone and is incomplete. This table holds some 100,000 clones, around nine tenths found once. The TCR was taken from an adult in good health. The sequences come from peripheral blood, collected on day 0 of AZD1222 vaccination.

DNA of the CDR3: TGCGCCAGCAGCCAAGTAGGGGGCAAGGTATACGTCGGCTACACCTTC. It codes for CASSQVGGKVYVGYTF. The V gene is TRBV4-1, the J gene TRBJ1-2; TRBD1 agrees at 7 bases. J gave up 8 bases and V 1 base, and 13 bases lay outside the gene matches. CDR3 length: 16 residues. Germline CDR1 and CDR2: MGHRA and YSYEKL.